This TCR beta chain comes out of a study of HIV-infected children after antiretroviral therapy interruption. In the study overall: Children had CD4+ above 500, viral load below 50 copies/ml, either treatment arm.

Treatment defined: PENTA 11 planned treatment interruption arm or continuous ART arm. Only samples with at least 5 million viable PBMCs qualified. Unique molecular identifiers were included in an RNA-based 3' RACE TCR library. TCRdb redid the calling of the 3' RACE reads with MiXCR, one entry per CDR3 protein. In the table there are about 40,000 distinct CDR3 sequences, about 6% of which are singletons. V trimming: 7 bases; J trimming: 2 bases; junction bases outside the gene matches: 9. The CDR3 has 16 residues. Germline values: CDR1 SQVTM, CDR2 ANQGSEA. This clonotype was seen at least ten times. The clonotype was recovered from a pool of human donors with HIV. Sequenced here: CD45RA+ CD4+ T cells from PBMCs, pooled from several time points, sampled from a donor given antiretroviral therapy, either interrupted or continuous. The subset: naive CD4+ CD45RA+ CD45RO- T cells. This rearrangement joins TRBV29-1 to TRBJ2-5; 14 nucleotides line up with TRBD2. The CDR3 loop reads CSAKGLAGAVQETQYF. The CDR3 DNA sequence: TGCAGCGCTAAGGGACTAGCGGGGGCGGTGCAAGAGACCCAGTACTTC.